The clone carrying this TCR beta chain showed up just a few times. The target antigen is unknown. The length of the CDR3 is 15 residues. The V and J ends lost 4 bases and 5 bases, in that order; junction bases with no gene match: 2. Germline assignment: CDR1 LGHNA and CDR2 YNFKEQ. The data are from a study of cytomegalovirus exposure and HLA in healthy donors. Primers: 60 Vbeta forward and 13 Jbeta reverse. Here immunoSEQ multiplex PCR was the method, and the copy in TCRdb shows in-frame clones only, minus some. Seen here are roughly 200,000 clones, about 9% observed once, and the top ten hold approximately 1.5%. General observations from the study: Confirmation in vitro established that three CMV-associated chains were specific for CMV antigens.

This TCR was recovered from a young woman in good health and CMV-seropositive. Sequenced input: PBMCs. The chain carries TRBV4-2 and TRBJ2-3; the match to TRBD2 covers 14 bases. This CDR3 reads CASSPTSGRGDTQYF. CDR3 coding DNA: TGTGCCAGCAGCCCGACTAGCGGGAGGGGAGATACGCAGTATTTT.